These T cell receptor beta chains were read from a single sample in a study of cytomegalovirus exposure and HLA in healthy donors. Clones were read by immunoSEQ multiplex PCR, and TCRdb kept only the in-frame ones, dropping some. The sample lists under 130,000 clones; about 83% were seen once. The sequenced material came from PBMCs. The source is a man aged 18 to 30 in good health and CMV-seronegative. CDR3s include the opening cysteine and the closing phenylalanine or tryptophan. Fields, in order: D gene, clone size, J gene, V gene, CDR3 protein, CDR3 DNA. The D gene is left open where the match is weak. Size is stated for part of the rows, as once, few or many counts, or as a class when the clone is expanded.

d_call: TRBD2; clone_size: .; j_call: TRBJ2-7; v_call: TRBV4-1; cdr3_aa: CASSQVAGAYEQYF; cdr3_nt: TGCGCCAGCAGCCAAGTAGCGGGAGCCTACGAGCAGTACTTC
d_call: .; clone_size: .; j_call: TRBJ2-7; v_call: TRBV1; cdr3_aa: CTSSQTNHPAVPYEQYF; cdr3_nt: TGCACCAGCAGCCAAACCAACCATCCAGCGGTTCCCTACGAGCAGTACTTC
d_call: .; clone_size: .; j_call: TRBJ1-4; v_call: TRBV7-8; cdr3_aa: CASSLQPRRQDNEKLFF; cdr3_nt: TGTGCCAGCAGCCTACAGCCCCGGAGACAGGATAATGAAAAACTGTTTTTT
d_call: TRBD1; clone_size: .; j_call: TRBJ1-1; v_call: TRBV15; cdr3_aa: CATSYEGQYTEAFF; cdr3_nt: TGTGCCACCAGTTACGAGGGACAGTACACTGAAGCTTTCTTT
d_call: TRBD1; clone_size: .; j_call: TRBJ2-5; v_call: TRBV28; cdr3_aa: CASRPDRGQGETQYF; cdr3_nt: TGTGCCAGCAGACCGGACAGGGGGCAGGGAGAGACCCAGTACTTC
d_call: .; clone_size: .; j_call: TRBJ2-7; v_call: TRBV15; cdr3_aa: CATSIGGLYEQYF; cdr3_nt: TGTGCCACCAGCATCGGCGGCCTCTACGAGCAGTACTTC
d_call: .; clone_size: .; j_call: TRBJ2-4; v_call: TRBV29-1; cdr3_aa: CSVAMSLAKNIQYF; cdr3_nt: TGCAGCGTTGCTATGTCGTTAGCCAAAAACATTCAGTACTTC
d_call: TRBD1; clone_size: .; j_call: TRBJ1-2; v_call: TRBV28; cdr3_aa: CASSHDRGFYGYTF; cdr3_nt: TGTGCCAGCAGTCACGACAGGGGGTTTTATGGCTACACCTTC
d_call: TRBD1; clone_size: .; j_call: TRBJ1-2; v_call: TRBV4-1; cdr3_aa: CASSQSWTGTNYGYTF; cdr3_nt: TGCGCCAGCAGCCAATCCTGGACAGGGACCAACTATGGCTACACCTTC
d_call: .; clone_size: .; j_call: TRBJ2-1; v_call: TRBV5-1; cdr3_aa: CASSLRGSGYNEQFF; cdr3_nt: TGCGCCAGCAGCTTGCGGGGGAGTGGATACAATGAGCAGTTCTTC
d_call: TRBD2; clone_size: .; j_call: TRBJ2-1; v_call: TRBV7-9; cdr3_aa: CASSAGGRTTDEQFF; cdr3_nt: TGTGCCAGCAGCGCCGGCGGGAGAACCACCGATGAGCAGTTCTTC
d_call: TRBD2; clone_size: .; j_call: TRBJ2-7; v_call: TRBV6-1; cdr3_aa: CATRTGGSDEQYF; cdr3_nt: TGTGCCACCCGCACGGGAGGGTCCGACGAGCAGTACTTC
d_call: .; clone_size: .; j_call: TRBJ2-3; v_call: TRBV6-1; cdr3_aa: CASSGTIGADTQYF; cdr3_nt: TGTGCCAGCAGTGGCACAATAGGGGCAGATACGCAGTATTTT
d_call: .; clone_size: .; j_call: TRBJ1-4; v_call: TRBV9; cdr3_aa: CASSKGATNEKLFF; cdr3_nt: TGTGCCAGCAGCAAGGGAGCGACTAATGAAAAACTGTTTTTT
d_call: .; clone_size: .; j_call: TRBJ1-5; v_call: TRBV19; cdr3_aa: CASSISGGNQPQHF; cdr3_nt: TGTGCCAGTAGTATAAGCGGGGGCAATCAGCCCCAGCATTTT
d_call: TRBD1; clone_size: .; j_call: TRBJ1-2; v_call: TRBV27; cdr3_aa: CASSSRGRPLQYGYTF; cdr3_nt: TGTGCCAGCAGTTCCAGGGGGCGCCCATTACAGTACGGCTACACCTTC
d_call: TRBD2; clone_size: .; j_call: TRBJ2-7; v_call: TRBV5-4; cdr3_aa: CASSLAGRVNAEQYF; cdr3_nt: TGTGCCAGCAGCTTAGCGGGACGGGTGAACGCCGAGCAGTACTTC
d_call: TRBD1; clone_size: .; j_call: TRBJ2-5; v_call: TRBV5-1; cdr3_aa: CASSSGTGRETQYF; cdr3_nt: TGCGCCAGCAGCTCCGGGACAGGGAGAGAGACCCAGTACTTC
d_call: .; clone_size: .; j_call: TRBJ1-1; v_call: TRBV4-3; cdr3_aa: CASSQHTNTEAFF; cdr3_nt: TGCGCCAGCAGCCAGCACACGAACACTGAAGCTTTCTTT
d_call: TRBD2; clone_size: .; j_call: TRBJ2-1; v_call: TRBV6-1; cdr3_aa: CASSEGLAGGLPYNEQFF; cdr3_nt: TGTGCCAGCAGTGAAGGACTAGCGGGAGGGCTTCCCTACAATGAGCAGTTCTTC
d_call: TRBD1; clone_size: .; j_call: TRBJ2-3; v_call: TRBV6-5; cdr3_aa: CASSSDRDYTDTQYF; cdr3_nt: TGTGCCAGCAGTTCGGACAGGGATTACACAGATACGCAGTATTTT
d_call: TRBD1; clone_size: .; j_call: TRBJ2-7; v_call: TRBV28; cdr3_aa: CASSGGPKPGQGVSYEQYF; cdr3_nt: TGTGCCAGCAGTGGGGGCCCTAAACCGGGACAGGGAGTTTCGTACGAGCAGTACTTC
d_call: TRBD2; clone_size: once; j_call: TRBJ2-3; v_call: TRBV5-1; cdr3_aa: CASSGGTSGVGDTQYF; cdr3_nt: TGCGCCAGCAGCGGAGGGACTAGCGGGGTGGGAGATACGCAGTATTTT
d_call: TRBD2; clone_size: once; j_call: TRBJ2-3; v_call: TRBV7-2; cdr3_aa: CASSLAGGTSGIHTQYF; cdr3_nt: TGTGCCAGCAGCTTAGCCGGGGGGACTAGCGGTATTCATACGCAGTATTTT
d_call: TRBD1; clone_size: .; j_call: TRBJ2-3; v_call: TRBV7-8; cdr3_aa: CASTPGGVRPDTQYF; cdr3_nt: TGTGCCAGCACCCCAGGGGGAGTCCGCCCAGATACGCAGTATTTT
d_call: .; clone_size: .; j_call: TRBJ1-3; v_call: TRBV28; cdr3_aa: CASSFSRQGGNTIYF; cdr3_nt: TGTGCCAGCAGTTTCTCTCGCCAGGGAGGAAACACCATATATTTT
d_call: TRBD2; clone_size: .; j_call: TRBJ2-3; v_call: TRBV27; cdr3_aa: CASSPSWGLTTDTQYF; cdr3_nt: TGTGCCAGCAGTCCTAGCTGGGGACTAACAACAGATACGCAGTATTTT
d_call: TRBD2; clone_size: .; j_call: TRBJ2-7; v_call: TRBV19; cdr3_aa: CASSRPGLEYEQYF; cdr3_nt: TGTGCCAGTAGTAGGCCGGGACTAGAATACGAGCAGTACTTC
d_call: TRBD2; clone_size: .; j_call: TRBJ2-1; v_call: TRBV6-6; cdr3_aa: CASSYGGRDYNEQFF; cdr3_nt: TGTGCCAGCAGTTACGGCGGGAGGGACTACAATGAGCAGTTCTTC
d_call: .; clone_size: .; j_call: TRBJ1-2; v_call: TRBV11-2; cdr3_aa: CASSLEQLYGYTF; cdr3_nt: TGTGCCAGCAGCTTAGAACAGCTCTATGGCTACACCTTC
d_call: .; clone_size: .; j_call: TRBJ2-7; v_call: TRBV7-2; cdr3_aa: CASSFNRAVHEQYF; cdr3_nt: TGTGCCAGCAGCTTTAACAGGGCGGTCCACGAGCAGTACTTC
d_call: .; clone_size: few; j_call: TRBJ2-3; v_call: TRBV7-9; cdr3_aa: CASSANGREGDLWDTQYF; cdr3_nt: TGTGCCAGCAGCGCCAACGGGCGGGAAGGGGACTTGTGGGATACGCAGTATTTT
d_call: .; clone_size: few; j_call: TRBJ1-3; v_call: TRBV4-3; cdr3_aa: CASSQGRGGGNTIYF; cdr3_nt: TGCGCCAGCAGCCAAGGGCGAGGAGGGGGAAACACCATATATTTT
d_call: .; clone_size: .; j_call: TRBJ1-1; v_call: TRBV29-1; cdr3_aa: CSVAHYGGGEAFF; cdr3_nt: TGCAGCGTTGCGCACTATGGGGGCGGTGAAGCTTTCTTT
d_call: TRBD2; clone_size: .; j_call: TRBJ2-3; v_call: TRBV5-4; cdr3_aa: CASSFNLAGEGTDTQYF; cdr3_nt: TGTGCCAGCAGCTTTAACCTAGCGGGAGAGGGGACAGATACGCAGTATTTT
d_call: TRBD1; clone_size: .; j_call: TRBJ1-1; v_call: TRBV5-1; cdr3_aa: CVSPAGQAPSNDEAFF; cdr3_nt: TGCGTCAGCCCTGCGGGACAGGCCCCCAGTAACGATGAAGCTTTCTTT
d_call: .; clone_size: .; j_call: TRBJ2-7; v_call: TRBV19; cdr3_aa: CASSIGIQGFYEQYF; cdr3_nt: TGTGCCAGTAGTATAGGGATACAGGGATTCTACGAGCAGTACTTC
d_call: TRBD1; clone_size: few; j_call: TRBJ1-2; v_call: TRBV4-1; cdr3_aa: CASSQLQGTSYGYTF; cdr3_nt: TGCGCCAGCAGCCAGTTACAGGGGACCAGTTATGGCTACACCTTC
d_call: TRBD2; clone_size: .; j_call: TRBJ2-1; v_call: TRBV5-6; cdr3_aa: CASSFMTSGILNEQFF; cdr3_nt: TGTGCCAGCAGCTTTATGACTAGCGGGATCCTCAATGAGCAGTTCTTC
d_call: TRBD1; clone_size: .; j_call: TRBJ2-7; v_call: TRBV12-5; cdr3_aa: CASGFDTGGSYEQYF; cdr3_nt: TGTGCTAGTGGTTTCGATACAGGGGGCTCCTACGAGCAGTACTTC
d_call: TRBD2; clone_size: .; j_call: TRBJ2-5; v_call: TRBV5-1; cdr3_aa: CASSWGLAGGETQYF; cdr3_nt: TGCGCCAGCAGCTGGGGACTAGCGGGAGGAGAGACCCAGTACTTC
d_call: TRBD1; clone_size: .; j_call: TRBJ1-4; v_call: TRBV6-5; cdr3_aa: CASRIHGTGEEKLFF; cdr3_nt: TGTGCCAGCAGAATCCACGGGACAGGGGAAGAAAAACTGTTTTTT
d_call: TRBD2; clone_size: .; j_call: TRBJ2-7; v_call: TRBV7-2; cdr3_aa: CASSFPTSGRPYEQYF; cdr3_nt: TGTGCCAGCAGCTTCCCGACTAGCGGGAGGCCTTACGAGCAGTACTTC
d_call: TRBD2; clone_size: .; j_call: TRBJ2-1; v_call: TRBV12-5; cdr3_aa: CASGPLQTSGREQFF; cdr3_nt: TGTGCTAGTGGTCCCCTACAGACTAGCGGGAGGGAGCAGTTCTTC
d_call: TRBD1; clone_size: .; j_call: TRBJ2-7; v_call: TRBV2; cdr3_aa: CASHSDRGAYEQYF; cdr3_nt: TGTGCCAGCCACTCTGACAGGGGGGCCTACGAGCAGTACTTC
d_call: TRBD2; clone_size: .; j_call: TRBJ2-1; v_call: TRBV5-6; cdr3_aa: CASSLALAGGNEQFF; cdr3_nt: TGTGCCAGCAGCTTGGCACTAGCGGGCGGCAATGAGCAGTTCTTC
d_call: .; clone_size: .; j_call: TRBJ2-1; v_call: TRBV5-6; cdr3_aa: CASTSTGQSYNEQFF; cdr3_nt: TGTGCCAGCACGTCCACAGGGCAATCCTACAATGAGCAGTTCTTC
d_call: .; clone_size: .; j_call: TRBJ1-1; v_call: TRBV6-5; cdr3_aa: CASSYSEGRTEAFF; cdr3_nt: TGTGCCAGCAGTTACTCGGAGGGGAGAACTGAAGCTTTCTTT
d_call: .; clone_size: .; j_call: TRBJ1-2; v_call: TRBV1; cdr3_aa: CTSSRPPDRGQDYGYTF; cdr3_nt: TGCACCAGCAGCCGTCCTCCAGACAGGGGGCAAGACTATGGCTACACCTTC
d_call: TRBD1; clone_size: .; j_call: TRBJ1-5; v_call: TRBV19; cdr3_aa: CASSHAGTGSVSNQPQHF; cdr3_nt: TGTGCCAGTAGCCACGCCGGGACAGGGTCTGTTAGCAATCAGCCCCAGCATTTT
d_call: .; clone_size: .; j_call: TRBJ1-1; v_call: TRBV7-7; cdr3_aa: CASSLGGEDTEAFF; cdr3_nt: TGTGCCAGCAGCCTCGGAGGAGAAGACACTGAAGCTTTCTTT
d_call: .; clone_size: few; j_call: TRBJ1-4; v_call: TRBV4-3; cdr3_aa: CASSQALFGGQDEKLFF; cdr3_nt: TGCGCCAGCAGCCAAGCTCTGTTCGGGGGGCAGGATGAAAAACTGTTTTTT